These 27 T cell receptor beta chains were sequenced from one sample in a study of T cell responses to AZD1222 COVID-19 vaccine. The method was immunoSEQ multiplex PCR; TCRdb's version includes in-frame clones alone and lacks a portion of them. The sample lists about 120,000 clones; roughly 89% were seen once. This material consisted of peripheral blood, taken on day 0 of AZD1222 vaccination. The origin of the receptors is an adult in good health.

CDR3 DNA sequence: TGTGCCAGCAGATCGAGCGACAGCCAAGAGACCCAGTACTTC. It specifies CASRSSDSQETQYF. The V gene is TRBV7-9, the J gene TRBJ2-5; D may be TRBD1 (5 bases). Germline V gene data show CDR1 as SEHNR and CDR2 as FQNEAQ (reference sequence). Trimming took off 6 bases at V and 1 base at J, with 12 bases between the two ends. The CDR3 runs 14 residues.

The V call is TRBV19, the J call TRBJ2-7; a possible D gene is TRBD2 (5 bases). Trimming stripped 0 bases from V and 7 bases from J, with 10 bases between. Germline CDR1 reads LNHDA; CDR2 reads SQIVND (reference sequence). This CDR3 is 13 amino acids long. The CDR3 loop reads CASSIEQRGEQYF. The CDR3 DNA reads as TGTGCCAGTAGTATAGAACAAAGAGGGGAGCAGTACTTC.

The chain recombines TRBV7-9 with TRBJ1-1; TRBD1 matches at 7 bases. The CDR3 extends over 13 amino acids. Germline V gene data show CDR1 as SEHNR and CDR2 as FQNEAQ (reference sequence). With V trimmed by 5 bases and J by 11 bases, 11 bases remained unmatched. Here the CDR3 DNA reads TGTGCCAGCAGCCGGGACAGCCGCCCGCGGGCTTTCTTT. Translated, it gives CASSRDSRPRAFF.

This clone was seen a single time. The V call is TRBV7-8, the J call TRBJ2-1; TRBD1 matches at 10 bases. CDR3 length equals 15 residues. J lost 10 bases, V lost 5 bases, and 11 bases had no gene match. CDR1 and CDR2 (germline): SGHVS, FQNEAQ. The CDR3 loop is CASSLTGQGMREQFF. CDR3 in DNA: TGTGCCAGCAGCCTCACGGGACAGGGGATGCGGGAGCAGTTCTTC.

The CDR3 sequence is CAWSVQIEAFF. CDR3 sequence (DNA): TGTGCCTGGAGTGTACAAATCGAAGCTTTCTTT. This chain connects TRBV30 to TRBJ1-1; D gene uncertain. The V end was cut by 0 bases, the J end by 8 bases, with 7 bases between. This CDR3 has 11 residues. Germline-derived CDR1 and CDR2 are GTSNPN and SVGIG (reference sequence).

The gene calls are TRBV10-3 and TRBJ2-7; D possibly corresponds to TRBD1 (6 bases). The CDR3 has 12 amino acids. The ends were cut back, 8 bases at V and 2 bases at J, with 10 bases in the middle. The germline V gene has CDR1 ENHRY and CDR2 SYGVKD. The CDR3 spells CAIGGSAYEQYF. The CDR3 DNA sequence: TGTGCCATCGGGGGCAGCGCCTACGAGCAGTACTTC.

CDR3 nucleotide sequence: TGTGCCAGCAGCCAAGAGACCCAGGCTAGCAATGAGCAGTTCTTC. Its translation is CASSQETQASNEQFF. The V gene is TRBV3-1 (or the pseudogene TRBV3-2), the J gene TRBJ2-1; no definite D call. With 0 bases removed from V and 6 bases from J, the gap between germline ends came to 12 bases. The CDR3 spans 15 residues. Germline V gene data show CDR1 as LGHDT and CDR2 as YNNKEL (reference sequence).

V and J are TRBV28 and TRBJ2-1; 9 nucleotides agree with TRBD2. The CDR3 consists of 16 residues. Germline-derived CDR1 and CDR2 are MDHEN and SYDVKM. The V gene end was trimmed by 6 bases and the J gene end by 5 bases; junction bases not matched to a gene: 11. CDR3 DNA sequence: TGTGCCAGCAGCCTAGCGGGGCTGGGGGGGGACAATGAGCAGTTCTTC. This gives the protein CASSLAGLGGDNEQFF.

The chain has TRBV30 and TRBJ1-2; D not certain. The CDR3 contains 14 residues. Per the germline V gene, CDR1 is GTSNPN and CDR2 is SVGIG (reference sequence). Between the trimmed V and J ends, which lost 0 bases and 2 bases, there was a span of 10 bases. CDR3: CAWSVRTENYGYTF. The CDR3 bases are TGTGCCTGGAGTGTACGAACAGAAAACTATGGCTACACCTTC.

This rearrangement joins TRBV10-3 to TRBJ1-4; D remains unclear. Germline CDR1 ENHRY, CDR2 SYGVKD. The germline V and J ends were trimmed by 2 bases and 4 bases, with 2 bases remaining between them. This CDR3 spans 12 amino acids. CDR3: CAISEDNEKLFF. CDR3 bases: TGTGCCATCAGTGAGGATAATGAAAAACTGTTTTTT.

In its sample, this clone was seen a few times. The chain combines TRBV6-1 with TRBJ1-6; maybe TRBD1 (5 bases). CDR1 is MNHNS and CDR2 is SASEGT in the germline V gene. The CDR3 runs to 13 residues. The V end was cut by 5 bases, the J end by 7 bases, with 9 bases between. The CDR3 DNA is TGTGCCAGCAGTCAGGGTGGGAATTCACCCCTCCACTTT. It encodes CASSQGGNSPLHF.

The rearrangement links TRBV3-1 (or the pseudogene TRBV3-2) to TRBJ2-1, with 9 bases identical to TRBD2. V lost 3 bases and J lost 4; bases outside the gene matches: 16. Looked up from germline, CDR1 is LGHDT and CDR2 is YNNKEL (reference sequence). The CDR3 sequence is 19 residues long. The DNA of the CDR3 is TGTGCCAGCAGCCATGACCGAGTGCGCCAGCGGGAGGTATACAATGAGCAGTTCTTC. Translated: CASSHDRVRQREVYNEQFF.

This clone was recorded once. V and J are TRBV27 and TRBJ2-5, with TRBD2 as a possible D gene (6 bases). The CDR3 runs to 14 residues. CDR1 is MNHEY and CDR2 is SMNVEV in the germline V gene (reference sequence). The ends were cut back, 6 bases at V and 0 bases at J, with 11 bases in the middle. CDR3 DNA: TGTGCCAGCAGCCCAGGAGGGGACCAAGAGACCCAGTACTTC. The encoded protein is CASSPGGDQETQYF.

In its sample, this clone was seen a few times. The chain recombines TRBV27 with TRBJ1-1; TRBD1 might be the D (6 bases). Per germline, CDR1 MNHEY and CDR2 SMNVEV (reference sequence). Trimming left V 3 bases short and J 2 bases short, with 13 bases between. The CDR3 has 15 amino acids. CDR3 DNA sequence: TGTGCCAGCAGTTTCCACGGGGGCGATAACACTGAAGCTTTCTTT. It codes for CASSFHGGDNTEAFF.

By frequency in the sample, this clone is medium-sized. The chain uses TRBV5-4 and TRBJ1-2; D unresolved. CDR1 SGHNT and CDR2 YYREEE come from the germline V gene (reference sequence). This CDR3 is built from 15 residues. Trimming cost V 3 bases and J 2 bases, with 14 bases left between them. The CDR3 DNA is TGTGCCAGCAGCTACGGCCAGGTCCTCAACTATGGCTACACCTTC. This codes for CASSYGQVLNYGYTF.

The chain carries TRBV2 and TRBJ1-5, with D uncertain. V was cut by 3 bases and J by 0 bases, with 9 bases left in between. Germline CDR1 and CDR2: SNHLY and FYNNEI. This CDR3 spans 15 amino acids. The DNA of the CDR3 is TGTGCCAGCAGTGACCCAGTGTATAGCAATCAGCCCCAGCATTTT. Protein: CASSDPVYSNQPQHF. Together with reference TRBV2 and TRBJ1-5, the CDR3 gives the full variable domain: EPEVTQTPSHQVTQMGQEVILRCVPISNHLYFYWYRQILGQKVEFLVSFYNNEISEKSEIFDDQFSVERPDGSNFTLKIRSTKLEDSAMYFCASSDPVYSNQPQHFGDGTRLSIL.

The CDR3 here is CASSLSIYYEQYF. For the CDR3, the DNA is TGTGCCAGCAGTTTATCGATTTACTACGAGCAGTACTTC. This sequence joins TRBV27 and TRBJ2-7; D not certain. The CDR3 spans 13 residues. The V end lost 0 bases, the J end lost 3 bases, and 6 bases lay between the germline ends. Germline lookup yields CDR1 MNHEY and CDR2 SMNVEV (reference sequence).

This chain connects TRBV6-4 to TRBJ2-1; TRBD2 might be the D (5 bases). There are 14 residues in the CDR3. V lost 5 bases and J 5 bases, leaving 13 bases between the germline ends. The germline gives CDR1 MRHNA, CDR2 SNTAGT. In DNA, the CDR3 is TGTGCCAGCAGTCAGGAAGAGGGTGACAATGAGCAGTTCTTC. This encodes CASSQEEGDNEQFF.

This chain uses TRBV4-2 with TRBJ2-1; 12 positions agree with TRBD2. This CDR3 contains 18 residues. The ends lost 4 bases at V and 8 bases at J; junction bases unmatched: 15. Germline V CDR1 and CDR2: LGHNA, YNFKEQ. Here the CDR3 DNA reads TGTGCCAGCAGCCGGGGTGTATTTGGGCTAGCGGGAGGGGATGAGCAGTTCTTC. This encodes CASSRGVFGLAGGDEQFF.

This chain uses TRBV12-3 or TRBV12-4 with TRBJ2-7; 7 bases map to TRBD1. V was clipped by 5 bases and J by 5 bases; unmatched bases: 6. This CDR3 is 13 amino acids long. The CDR3 sequence: CASSNRGLDEQYF. The CDR3 DNA sequence: TGTGCCAGCAGTAACAGGGGCCTCGACGAGCAGTACTTC.

The rearrangement links TRBV11-1 to TRBJ1-1, with D unresolved. Germline CDR1 is SGHAT and CDR2 is FQDESV (reference sequence). The V end was cut by 2 bases, the J end by 2 bases, with 15 bases between. The CDR3 has 16 amino acids. DNA of the CDR3: TGTGCCAGCAGCTTATCACGACACCGCGTAAACACTGAAGCTTTCTTT. Amino acids: CASSLSRHRVNTEAFF.

The chain combines TRBV9 with TRBJ2-3; D is undetermined. The length of the CDR3 is 12 residues. CDR1 is SGDLS and CDR2 is YYNGEE in the germline V gene. V dropped 0 bases and J dropped 5 bases, with 4 bases sitting between them. The CDR3 sequence: CASSVEGDTQYF. The CDR3 DNA sequence: TGTGCCAGCAGCGTAGAGGGAGATACGCAGTATTTT.

The V call is TRBV20-1, the J call TRBJ1-2, with D possibly TRBD1 on 5 matching bases. The CDR3 sequence is 11 residues long. Germline V CDR1 and CDR2: DFQATT, SNEGSKA (reference sequence). V lost 7 bases to trimming and J lost 7 bases, with 13 bases between them. CDR3 sequence reads: CSVVRGVGYTF. CDR3 sequence (DNA): TGCAGTGTAGTGAGGGGAGTTGGCTACACCTTC.

V gene TRBV19 combines with J gene TRBJ1-6; TRBD1 might be the D (6 bases). With 3 bases removed from V and 10 bases from J, the gap between germline ends came to 13 bases. CDR1 and CDR2 (germline): LNHDA, SQIVND (reference sequence). This CDR3 is 14 amino acids long. CDR3 nucleotide sequence: TGTGCCAGTAGTATCGGCAGGGGAAGCTCACCCCTCCACTTT. It codes for CASSIGRGSSPLHF.

V is TRBV4-1 and J is TRBJ1-4; D ambiguous. V was pared by 1 base and J by 3 bases, with 15 bases between. There are 17 residues in the CDR3. Looked up from germline, CDR1 is MGHRA and CDR2 is YSYEKL. CDR3 residues: CASSQVPHRAANEKLFF. The CDR3, as DNA: TGCGCCAGCAGCCAAGTTCCCCACCGGGCGGCTAATGAAAAACTGTTTTTT.

The chain couples TRBV5-6 to TRBJ2-1; TRBD2 agrees at 7 bases. V lost 0 bases to trimming and J lost 2 bases; unmatched junction nucleotides: 5. The CDR3 runs 16 residues. CDR1 SGHDT and CDR2 YYEEEE come from the germline V gene. Here the CDR3 DNA reads TGTGCCAGCAGCTTGGATCCAGCGGGGACCTACAATGAGCAGTTCTTC. Protein product: CASSLDPAGTYNEQFF.

J is TRBJ2-2 and V is TRBV19; D may correspond to TRBD1 or TRBD2 (5 bases each). Germline V gene sequence: CDR1 LNHDA, CDR2 SQIVND (reference sequence). Trimming removed 1 base at V and 5 bases at J, with 8 bases between. The CDR3 has 14 amino acids. DNA for the CDR3: TGTGCCAGTAGTATAGGGTGGGGGACCGGGGAGCTGTTTTTT. This encodes CASSIGWGTGELFF.